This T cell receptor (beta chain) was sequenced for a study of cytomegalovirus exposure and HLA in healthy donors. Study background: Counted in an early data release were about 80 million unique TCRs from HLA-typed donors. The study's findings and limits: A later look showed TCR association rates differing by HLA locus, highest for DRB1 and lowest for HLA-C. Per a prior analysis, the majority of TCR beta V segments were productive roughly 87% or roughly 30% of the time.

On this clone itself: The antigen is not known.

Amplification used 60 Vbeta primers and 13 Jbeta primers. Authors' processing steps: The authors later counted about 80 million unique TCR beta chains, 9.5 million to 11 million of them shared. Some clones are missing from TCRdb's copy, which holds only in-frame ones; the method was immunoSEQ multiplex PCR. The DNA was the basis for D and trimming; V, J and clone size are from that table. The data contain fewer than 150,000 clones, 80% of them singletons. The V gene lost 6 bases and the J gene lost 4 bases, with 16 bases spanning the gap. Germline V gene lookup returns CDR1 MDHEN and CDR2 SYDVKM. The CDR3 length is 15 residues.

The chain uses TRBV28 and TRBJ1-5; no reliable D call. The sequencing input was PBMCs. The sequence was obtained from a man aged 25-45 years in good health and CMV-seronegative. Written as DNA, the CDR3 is TGTGCCAGCAGGTCGAGCGTGAGTTTGAATCAGCCCCAGCATTTT. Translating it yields CASRSSVSLNQPQHF.